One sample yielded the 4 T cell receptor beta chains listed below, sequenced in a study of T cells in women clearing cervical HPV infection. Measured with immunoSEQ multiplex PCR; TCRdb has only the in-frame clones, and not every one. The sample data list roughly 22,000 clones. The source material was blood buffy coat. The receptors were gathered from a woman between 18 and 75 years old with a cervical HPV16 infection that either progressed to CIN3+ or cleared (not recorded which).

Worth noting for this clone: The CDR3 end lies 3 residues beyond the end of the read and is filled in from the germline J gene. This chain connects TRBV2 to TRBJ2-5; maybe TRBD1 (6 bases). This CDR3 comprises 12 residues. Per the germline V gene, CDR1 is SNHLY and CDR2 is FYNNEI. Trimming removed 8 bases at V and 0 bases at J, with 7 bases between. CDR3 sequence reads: CASGGHQETQYF. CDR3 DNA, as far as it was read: TGTGCCAGCGGGGGCCACCAAGAGACC.

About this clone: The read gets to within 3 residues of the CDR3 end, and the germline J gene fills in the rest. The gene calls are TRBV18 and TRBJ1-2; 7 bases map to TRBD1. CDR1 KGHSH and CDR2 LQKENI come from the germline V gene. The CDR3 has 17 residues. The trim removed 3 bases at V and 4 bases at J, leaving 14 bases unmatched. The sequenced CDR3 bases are TGTGCCAGCTCACCCGACACGAGACAGGGATGGGGCTATGGC. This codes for CASSPDTRQGWGYG. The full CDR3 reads CASSPDTRQGWGYGYTF.

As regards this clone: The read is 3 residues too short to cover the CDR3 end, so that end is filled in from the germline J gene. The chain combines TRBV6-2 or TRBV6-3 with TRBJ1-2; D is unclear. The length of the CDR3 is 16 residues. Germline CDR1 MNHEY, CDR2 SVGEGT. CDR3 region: CASSYSIAGAVYDYTF. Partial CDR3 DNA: TGTGCCAGCAGTTACAGCATAGCGGGAGCGGTCTACGAC.

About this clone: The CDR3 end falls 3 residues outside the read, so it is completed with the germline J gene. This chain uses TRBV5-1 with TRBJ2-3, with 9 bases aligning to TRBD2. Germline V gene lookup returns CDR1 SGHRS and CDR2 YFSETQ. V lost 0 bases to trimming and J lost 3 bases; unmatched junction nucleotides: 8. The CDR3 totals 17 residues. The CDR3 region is CASSLAELAGLTDTQYF. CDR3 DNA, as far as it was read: TGCGCCAGCAGCTTGGCGGAGCTAGCGGGACTTACAGATACG.